The entry below describes one TCR beta chain. Its specificity is not known. These data originate in a study of beta chain features in type 1 diabetes. Findings of the study overall: Short templates might get an advantage during PCR, and this would be equal in patients and controls. Cells with high TCR expression could be over-represented by cDNA sequencing.

The germline CDR1 and CDR2 sequences are SGHNT and YYREEE (reference sequence). Trimming cost V 4 bases and J 1 base, with 8 bases left between them. This CDR3 contains 13 residues. Investigators reverse transcribed all isolated RNA, so they sequenced expressed TCRB transcripts. Here immunoSEQ multiplex PCR was the method, and the copy in TCRdb shows in-frame clones only, minus some. The sample shows roughly 230,000 clones, over 7.5% of them seen only once. It was one heparinised blood draw, averaging around 110 mL, that each donor gave. Every sorted population was more than 95% pure. This clonotype was sampled from a woman in her late teens or twenties in good health. The rearrangement joins TRBV5-4 to TRBJ2-5; D gene uncertain. The specimen was naive CD4+ T cells from blood. The CDR3 DNA sequence: TGTGCCAGCAGCCGCGAGCCCCAAGAGACCCAGTACTTC. It translates to CASSREPQETQYF.